This T cell receptor beta chain was recorded in a study of spatial heterogeneity in lung cancer. The study's findings and limits: Expanded tumor TCRs that were ubiquitous appeared in blood more at resection than follow-up.

The sample's time point: sample taken at primary tumor resection. Untreated early-stage non-small cell lung cancer patients, approximately 76 in total, were the donors. The authors sequenced whole RNA from tumor, nontumor lung or frozen PBMC without sorting. V was pared by 5 bases and J by 5 bases, with 14 bases of the junction left unmatched. The CDR3 consists of 17 residues. Germline V gene sequence: CDR1 SGHVS, CDR2 FNYEAQ. This clonotype has at least ten counts. Its target is unknown. Every TCR cDNA molecule carried a tag that served as a unique molecular identifier. TCRdb re-called the 5' RACE reads with MiXCR, one entry per CDR3 protein. The repertoire holds roughly 13,000 distinct CDR3 sequences, with 3.5% to 4% as singletons.

The chain has TRBV7-6 and TRBJ2-3; 9 bases fit TRBD2. This sequence originates from a male donor with early-stage non-small cell lung cancer. The sequences come from PBMCs, collected at surgery. The CDR3 nucleotides are TGTGCCAGCAGCCCCACCCCAGGGCTAGCGGGAAAAGATACGCAGTATTTT. Protein product: CASSPTPGLAGKDTQYF.